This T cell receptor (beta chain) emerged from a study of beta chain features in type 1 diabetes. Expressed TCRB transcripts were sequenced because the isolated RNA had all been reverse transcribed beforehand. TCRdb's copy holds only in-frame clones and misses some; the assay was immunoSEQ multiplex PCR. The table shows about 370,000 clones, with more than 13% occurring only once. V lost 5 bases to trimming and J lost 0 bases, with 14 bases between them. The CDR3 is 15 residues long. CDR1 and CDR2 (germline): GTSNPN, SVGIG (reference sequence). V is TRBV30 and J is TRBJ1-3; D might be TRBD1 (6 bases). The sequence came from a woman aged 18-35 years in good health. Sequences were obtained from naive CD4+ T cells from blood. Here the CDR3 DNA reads TGTGCCTGGGACAGGCAGGTTCCCTCTGGAAACACCATATATTTT. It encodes CAWDRQVPSGNTIYF. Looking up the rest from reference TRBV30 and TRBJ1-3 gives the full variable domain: SQTIHQWPATLVQPVGSPLSLECTVEGTSNPNLYWYRQAAGRGLQLLFYSVGIGQISSEVPQNLSASRPQDRQFILSSKKLLLSDSGFYLCAWDRQVPSGNTIYFGEGSWLTVV.